Included here is one T cell receptor beta chain sequence, with context. Here immunoSEQ multiplex PCR was the method, and the copy in TCRdb shows in-frame clones only, minus some. The profile covers 350,000 to 550,000 clones, with roughly 87% appearing a single time and approximately 2% taken by the ten largest. The age range of participants was about 18 to 90 years, with residence in about two dozen US areas. This entry is derived from a study of blood T cell repertoires in COVID-19. Study as a whole: PBMCs, B-cell-depleted T cells, or T cells provided the cDNA or gDNA that made up the material.

Germline loops: CDR1 KGHSH, CDR2 LQKENI. The CDR3 loop spans 18 amino acids. With 4 bases removed from V and 7 bases from J, the gap between germline ends came to 29 bases. The TCR comes from a woman in her late teens or twenties with acute COVID-19. Material for sequencing was PBMCs or T cells enriched from blood (not recorded which). The gene calls are TRBV18 and TRBJ2-7, with D tentatively TRBD1 (6 bases). DNA for the CDR3: TGTGCCAGCTCACAGTGGGCGACAGGACCCCTAAGGTCGACGGAGCAGTACTTC. It yields the protein CASSQWATGPLRSTEQYF.